The 17 T cell receptor beta chains given below trace back to one sample, sequenced in a study of blood T cell repertoires in COVID-19. Libraries were prepared by immunoSEQ multiplex PCR; TCRdb keeps only in-frame clonotypes and omits some of them. The sample has approximately 220,000 clones, 83% seen once. The sample consisted of peripheral blood. These receptors originate from a woman aged 35 to 49 with active or convalescent COVID-19.

V is TRBV27 and J is TRBJ1-1, with a weak D call TRBD1 (6 bases). In germline, CDR1 is MNHEY, CDR2 SMNVEV (reference sequence). This CDR3 has 11 amino acids. Trimming cost V 3 bases and J 12 bases, with 11 bases left between them. CDR3 nucleotides: TGTGCCAGCAGTTTCAGGGGCACGTCTTTCTTT. This translates into CASSFRGTSFF.

The CDR3, as DNA: TGTGCCAGCTTTTCAGGGGGCGCGAGGACTGAAGCTTTCTTT. This gives the protein CASFSGGARTEAFF. The chain has TRBV6-5 and TRBJ1-1; 8 nucleotides align to TRBD1. CDR1 and CDR2 (germline): MNHEY, SVGAGI. The V gene end was trimmed by 8 bases and the J gene end by 5 bases; junction bases not matched to a gene: 10. CDR3 length equals 14 residues.

This rearrangement joins TRBV5-1 to TRBJ1-2; no definite D call. V dropped 0 bases and J dropped 0 bases, with 6 bases sitting between them. This CDR3 is built from 14 residues. CDR1 and CDR2 from the germline V gene are SGHRS and YFSETQ. The CDR3 reads CASSLESPNYGYTF. The CDR3 region has the DNA TGCGCCAGCAGCTTGGAGAGTCCTAACTATGGCTACACCTTC.

The chain carries TRBV9 and TRBJ1-2, with 9 positions matching TRBD1. The CDR3 contains 14 residues. Germline assignment: CDR1 SGDLS and CDR2 YYNGEE. V trimming: 4 bases; J trimming: 5 bases; junction bases outside the gene matches: 6. The CDR3 loop is CASSTTGGAYGYTF. The CDR3 DNA reads as TGTGCCAGCAGCACTACAGGGGGCGCGTATGGCTACACCTTC.

V is TRBV19 and J is TRBJ1-1, with 9 positions matching TRBD1. In germline, CDR1 is LNHDA, CDR2 SQIVND (reference sequence). The CDR3 runs 13 residues. Losses at the gene ends were 5 bases for V and 7 bases for J; bases not matched to a gene: 5. CDR3 nucleotides: TGTGCCAGTAGTGTGGACAGGGGCGATGAAGCTTTCTTT. It translates to CASSVDRGDEAFF.

The V call is TRBV30, the J call TRBJ2-3, with a weak D call TRBD1 (6 bases). V was trimmed by 0 bases and J by 4 bases, leaving 11 bases between them. CDR3 length: 14 residues. The germline gives CDR1 GTSNPN, CDR2 SVGIG (reference sequence). The CDR3 DNA is TGTGCCTGGAGTGTATTCAGGGGCGCAGATACGCAGTATTTT. Translated: CAWSVFRGADTQYF.

This clone was seen repeatedly, ten times or more. J is TRBJ1-1 and V is TRBV3-1 (or the pseudogene TRBV3-2); no reliable D call. The CDR3 totals 14 residues. The V end was cut by 4 bases, the J end by 1 base, with 10 bases between. Germline values: CDR1 LGHDT, CDR2 YNNKEL (reference sequence). In nucleotides, the CDR3 is TGTGCCAGCAGCCGGCGGGAGAAGAACACTGAAGCTTTCTTT. Its translation is CASSRREKNTEAFF.

The chain employs TRBV7-9 and TRBJ1-2; 7 bases align to TRBD1. In germline, CDR1 is SEHNR, CDR2 FQNEAQ (reference sequence). The ends lost 3 bases at V and 6 bases at J; junction bases unmatched: 4. The CDR3 runs 13 residues. CDR3 in amino acids: CASSFGQGDGYTF. The CDR3 DNA follows: TGTGCCAGCAGCTTTGGGCAGGGGGATGGCTACACCTTC.

The V call is TRBV27, the J call TRBJ1-1, with D uncertain. The CDR3 is made up of 15 amino acids. Per germline, CDR1 MNHEY and CDR2 SMNVEV (reference sequence). V was shortened by 5 bases and J by 1 base, with 14 bases between the two germline ends. The chain's CDR3 is CASSRHRVKNTEAFF. Here the CDR3 DNA reads TGTGCCAGCAGTCGCCATCGAGTAAAGAACACTGAAGCTTTCTTT.

The chain uses TRBV4-1 and TRBJ1-5; D remains unclear. Deletions cut 0 bases from V and 3 bases from J, with 9 bases between. The CDR3 consists of 15 residues. CDR1 MGHRA and CDR2 YSYEKL come from the germline V gene. The CDR3 loop reads CASSQDRGYNQPQHF. The CDR3 nucleotides read TGCGCCAGCAGCCAAGATCGAGGGTACAATCAGCCCCAGCATTTT.

The chain employs TRBV4-3 and TRBJ2-2, with a possible D match to TRBD1 (6 bases). The CDR3 contains 16 residues. Germline V gene sequence: CDR1 LGHNA, CDR2 YSLEER. Trimming left V 0 bases short and J 1 base short, with 9 bases between. The CDR3 spells CASSQDSGQNTGELFF. CDR3 nucleotide sequence: TGCGCCAGCAGCCAAGATTCGGGACAGAACACCGGGGAGCTGTTTTTT.

This clone appeared a single time. The rearrangement joins TRBV19 to TRBJ1-5; TRBD1 matches at 7 bases. Germline V gives CDR1 LNHDA, CDR2 SQIVND (reference sequence). The CDR3 has 23 amino acids. The J segment lost 5 bases and the V segment lost 9 bases, leaving 37 bases of the junction unmatched. In nucleotides, the CDR3 is TGTGCCAGGAACATGAGGGGGCGAGAAGGAAACTCCACGAGGAGGCCAGCAGATCAGCCCCAGCATTTT. Amino acid sequence: CARNMRGREGNSTRRPADQPQHF.

This clone was recorded once. V and J are TRBV21-1 and TRBJ2-3; TRBD1, the table's D call, lacks a check against the DNA. TRBV21-1 is a recognized pseudogene. This CDR3 region has 19 residues. CDR3 sequence (DNA): TGTGCCAGCAGCAAAGGGAGGGAATTCTCCGGACAGGGGACAGATACGCAGTATTTT. It codes for CASSKGREFSGQGTDTQYF.

CDR3 DNA: TGTGCCTGGAGTGTAGGGACAGGGTACCAAGAGACCCAGTACTTC. Its translation is CAWSVGTGYQETQYF. The rearrangement uses TRBV30 and TRBJ2-5, with TRBD1 matching 9 bases. V trimming: 0 bases; J trimming: 0 bases; junction bases outside the gene matches: 2. CDR1 is GTSNPN and CDR2 is SVGIG in the germline V gene (reference sequence). This CDR3 has 15 amino acids.

The chain is built from TRBV19 and TRBJ1-1; 9 bases line up with TRBD1. CDR1 is LNHDA and CDR2 is SQIVND in the germline V gene (reference sequence). The CDR3 extends over 16 amino acids. V gave up 6 bases and J gave up 1 base; unmatched junction bases: 9. The CDR3 DNA sequence: TGTGCCAGTAGATTTTACCCGGGACAGGGGAACACTGAAGCTTTCTTT. It codes for CASRFYPGQGNTEAFF.

The CDR3 sequence: CASRGAFTYEQYF. In DNA form, the CDR3 reads TGTGCCAGTAGGGGGGCCTTTACCTACGAGCAGTACTTC. The chain couples TRBV19 to TRBJ2-7, with D possibly being TRBD1 (6 bases). This CDR3 spans 13 amino acids. With 6 bases removed from V and 2 bases from J, the gap between germline ends came to 11 bases. Germline CDR1 LNHDA, CDR2 SQIVND (reference sequence). Supplemented by reference TRBV19 and TRBJ2-7, the full variable domain reads DGGITQSPKYLFRKEGQNVTLSCEQNLNHDAMYWYRQDPGQGLRLIYYSQIVNDFQKGDIAEGYSVSREKKESFPLTVTSAQKNPTAFYLCASRGAFTYEQYFGPGTRLTVT.

This clone was seen only once. The chain employs TRBV20-1 and TRBJ1-1, with D tentatively TRBD1 (6 bases). Germline CDR1 is DFQATT and CDR2 is SNEGSKA (reference sequence). The CDR3 totals 11 residues. Deletions cut 7 bases from V and 4 bases from J, with 10 bases between. The CDR3 bases are TGCAGTGGTGGGGGGGCCACTGAAGCTTTCTTT. This translates into CSGGGATEAFF.